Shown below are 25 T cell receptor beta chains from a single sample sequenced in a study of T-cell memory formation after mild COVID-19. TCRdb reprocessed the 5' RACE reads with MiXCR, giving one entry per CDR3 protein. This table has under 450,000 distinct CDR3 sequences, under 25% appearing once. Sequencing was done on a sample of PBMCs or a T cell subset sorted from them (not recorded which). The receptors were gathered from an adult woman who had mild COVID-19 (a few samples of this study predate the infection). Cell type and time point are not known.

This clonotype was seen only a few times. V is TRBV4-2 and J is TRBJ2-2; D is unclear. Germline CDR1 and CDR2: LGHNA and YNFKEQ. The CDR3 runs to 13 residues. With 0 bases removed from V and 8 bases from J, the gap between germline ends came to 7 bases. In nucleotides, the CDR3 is TGTGCCAGCAGCCAAGACCGGTGGGGGGAGCTGTTTTTT. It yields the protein CASSQDRWGELFF.

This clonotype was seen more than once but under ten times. CDR3 residues: CASSSGRANTEAFF. The CDR3 DNA reads as TGTGCCAGCAGCTCAGGACGGGCGAACACTGAAGCTTTCTTT. This chain connects TRBV7-9 to TRBJ1-1, with D uncertain. Germline lookup yields CDR1 SEHNR and CDR2 FQNEAQ (reference sequence). There are 14 residues in the CDR3. Trimming removed 4 bases at V and 1 base at J, with 10 bases between. The variable domain in full, completed from reference TRBV7-9 and TRBJ1-1, reads DTGVSQNPRHKITKRGQNVTFRCDPISEHNRLYWYRQTLGQGPEFLTYFQNEAQLEKSRLLSDRFSAERPKGSFSTLEIQRTEQGDSAMYLCASSSGRANTEAFFGQGTRLTVV.

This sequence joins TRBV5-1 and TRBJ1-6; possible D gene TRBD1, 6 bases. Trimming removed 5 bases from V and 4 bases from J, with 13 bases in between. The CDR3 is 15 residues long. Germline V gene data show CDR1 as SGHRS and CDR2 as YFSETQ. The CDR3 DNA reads TGCGCCAGCAGGTCTTCTGGACAGTATAATTCACCCCTCCACTTT. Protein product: CASRSSGQYNSPLHF.

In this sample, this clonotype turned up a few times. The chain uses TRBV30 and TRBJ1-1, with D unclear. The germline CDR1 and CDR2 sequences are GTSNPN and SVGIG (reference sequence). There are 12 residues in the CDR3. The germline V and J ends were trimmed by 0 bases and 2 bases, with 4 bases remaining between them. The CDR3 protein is CAWSVSNTEAFF. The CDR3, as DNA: TGTGCCTGGAGTGTCAGTAACACTGAAGCTTTCTTT.

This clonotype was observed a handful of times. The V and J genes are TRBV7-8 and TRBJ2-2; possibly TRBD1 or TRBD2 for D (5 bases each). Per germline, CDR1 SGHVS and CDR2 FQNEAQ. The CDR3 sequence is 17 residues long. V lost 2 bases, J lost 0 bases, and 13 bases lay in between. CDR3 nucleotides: TGTGCCAGCAGCTTACGGGACGTCTTCGCGAACACCGGGGAGCTGTTTTTT. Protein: CASSLRDVFANTGELFF.

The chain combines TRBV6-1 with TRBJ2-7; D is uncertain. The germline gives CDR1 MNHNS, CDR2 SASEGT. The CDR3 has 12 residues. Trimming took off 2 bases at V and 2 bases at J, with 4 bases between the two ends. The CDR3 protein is CASSEQTYEQYF. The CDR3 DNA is TGTGCCAGCAGTGAACAGACCTACGAGCAGTACTTC.

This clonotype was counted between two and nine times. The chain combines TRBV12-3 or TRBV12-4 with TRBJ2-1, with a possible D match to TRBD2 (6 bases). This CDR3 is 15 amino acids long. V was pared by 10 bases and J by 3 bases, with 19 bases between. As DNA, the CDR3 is TGTGCCACCCTACCGGGCGGGATGATCTACAATGAGCAGTTCTTC. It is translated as CATLPGGMIYNEQFF.

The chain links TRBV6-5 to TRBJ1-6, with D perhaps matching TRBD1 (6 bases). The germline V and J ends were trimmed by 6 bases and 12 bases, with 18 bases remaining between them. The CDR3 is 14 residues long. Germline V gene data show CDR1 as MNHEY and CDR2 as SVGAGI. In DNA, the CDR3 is TGTGCCAGCAGACCGGGACACCTGCCCGGACCCCTCCACTTT. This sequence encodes CASRPGHLPGPLHF.

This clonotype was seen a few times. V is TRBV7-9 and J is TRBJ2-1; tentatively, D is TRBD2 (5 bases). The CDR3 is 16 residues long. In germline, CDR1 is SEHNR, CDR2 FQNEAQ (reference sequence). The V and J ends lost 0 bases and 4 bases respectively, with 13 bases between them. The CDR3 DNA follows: TGTGCCAGCAGCTTAGCTGGAGCGGTTGCGTACAATGAGCAGTTCTTC. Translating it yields CASSLAGAVAYNEQFF.

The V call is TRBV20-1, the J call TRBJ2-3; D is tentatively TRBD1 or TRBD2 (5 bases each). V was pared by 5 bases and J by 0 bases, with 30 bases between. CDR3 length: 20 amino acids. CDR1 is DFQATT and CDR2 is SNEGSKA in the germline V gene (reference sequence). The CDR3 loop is CSAPKAPGRRNLPSTDTQYF. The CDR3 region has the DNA TGCAGTGCTCCCAAAGCCCCGGGGCGCCGAAACCTCCCTAGCACAGATACGCAGTATTTT.

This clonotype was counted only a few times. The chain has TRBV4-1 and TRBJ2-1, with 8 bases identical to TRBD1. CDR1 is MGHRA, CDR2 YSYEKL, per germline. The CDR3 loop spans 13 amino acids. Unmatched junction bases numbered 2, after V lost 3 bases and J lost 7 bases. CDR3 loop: CASSHQGANEQFF. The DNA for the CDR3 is TGCGCCAGCAGCCATCAGGGGGCTAATGAGCAGTTCTTC.

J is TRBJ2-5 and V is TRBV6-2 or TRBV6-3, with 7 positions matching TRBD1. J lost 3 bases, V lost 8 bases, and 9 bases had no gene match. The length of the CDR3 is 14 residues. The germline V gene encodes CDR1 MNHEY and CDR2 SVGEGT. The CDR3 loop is CASSEQGKEETQYF. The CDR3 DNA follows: TGTGCCAGCTCGGAACAGGGGAAAGAAGAGACCCAGTACTTC.

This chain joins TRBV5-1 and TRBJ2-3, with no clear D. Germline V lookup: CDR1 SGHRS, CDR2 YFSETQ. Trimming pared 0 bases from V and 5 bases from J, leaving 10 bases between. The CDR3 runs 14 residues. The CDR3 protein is CASSLVDPGDTQYF. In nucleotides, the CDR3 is TGCGCCAGCAGCTTGGTGGACCCTGGAGATACGCAGTATTTT.

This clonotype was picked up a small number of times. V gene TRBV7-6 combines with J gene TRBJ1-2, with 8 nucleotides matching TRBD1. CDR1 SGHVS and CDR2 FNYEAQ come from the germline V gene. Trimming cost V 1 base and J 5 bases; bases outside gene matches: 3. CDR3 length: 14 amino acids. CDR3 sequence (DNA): TGTGCCAGCAGCTTAGAACAGGGGGAGTATGGCTACACCTTC. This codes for CASSLEQGEYGYTF.

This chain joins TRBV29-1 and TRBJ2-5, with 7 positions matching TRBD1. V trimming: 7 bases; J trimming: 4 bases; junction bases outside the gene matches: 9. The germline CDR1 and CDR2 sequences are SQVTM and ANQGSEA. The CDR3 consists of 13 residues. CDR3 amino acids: CSAETDRRETQYF. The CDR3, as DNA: TGCAGCGCTGAGACGGACAGGAGAGAGACCCAGTACTTC.

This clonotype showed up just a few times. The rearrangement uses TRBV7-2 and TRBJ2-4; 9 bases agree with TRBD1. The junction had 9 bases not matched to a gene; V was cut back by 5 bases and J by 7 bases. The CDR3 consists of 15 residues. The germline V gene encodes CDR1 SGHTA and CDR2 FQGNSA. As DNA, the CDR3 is TGTGCCAGCAGCAAACAGGGGGCAGGGGGGAACATTCAGTACTTC. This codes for CASSKQGAGGNIQYF.

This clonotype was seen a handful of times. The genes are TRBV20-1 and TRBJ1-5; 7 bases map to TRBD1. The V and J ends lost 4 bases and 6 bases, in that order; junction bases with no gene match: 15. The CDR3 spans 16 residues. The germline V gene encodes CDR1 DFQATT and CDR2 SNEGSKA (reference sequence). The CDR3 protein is CSATTGPEWGGQPQHF. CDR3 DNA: TGCAGTGCTACGACAGGGCCCGAGTGGGGGGGTCAGCCCCAGCATTTT.

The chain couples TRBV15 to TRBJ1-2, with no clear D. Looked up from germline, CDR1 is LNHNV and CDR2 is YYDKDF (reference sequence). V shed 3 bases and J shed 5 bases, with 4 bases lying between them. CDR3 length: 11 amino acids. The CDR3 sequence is CATSRGYGYTF. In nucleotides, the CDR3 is TGTGCCACCAGCAGGGGGTATGGCTACACCTTC.

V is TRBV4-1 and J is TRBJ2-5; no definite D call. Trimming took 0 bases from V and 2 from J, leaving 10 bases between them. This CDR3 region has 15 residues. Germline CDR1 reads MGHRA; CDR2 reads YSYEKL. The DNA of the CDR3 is TGCGCCAGCAGCCAAGATATCATCCAACAAGAGACCCAGTACTTC. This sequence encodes CASSQDIIQQETQYF.

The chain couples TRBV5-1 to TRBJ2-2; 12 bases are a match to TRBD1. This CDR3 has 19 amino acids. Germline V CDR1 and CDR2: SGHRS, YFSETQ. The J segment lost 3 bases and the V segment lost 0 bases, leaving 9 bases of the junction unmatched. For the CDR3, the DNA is TGCGCCAGCAGCTTGGCGGGACAGGGGGCTTTGTCGGACACCGGGGAGCTGTTTTTT. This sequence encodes CASSLAGQGALSDTGELFF. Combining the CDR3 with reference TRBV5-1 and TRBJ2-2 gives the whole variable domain KAGVTQTPRYLIKTRGQQVTLSCSPISGHRSVSWYQQTPGQGLQFLFEYFSETQRNKGNFPGRFSGRQFSNSRSEMNVSTLELGDSALYLCASSLAGQGALSDTGELFFGEGSRLTVL.

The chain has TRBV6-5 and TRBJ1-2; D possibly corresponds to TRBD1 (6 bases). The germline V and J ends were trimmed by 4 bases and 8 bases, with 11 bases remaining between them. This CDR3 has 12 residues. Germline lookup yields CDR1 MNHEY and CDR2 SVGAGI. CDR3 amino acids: CASSSQGRGYTF. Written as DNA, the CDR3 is TGTGCCAGCAGTTCTCAGGGGCGAGGCTACACCTTC.

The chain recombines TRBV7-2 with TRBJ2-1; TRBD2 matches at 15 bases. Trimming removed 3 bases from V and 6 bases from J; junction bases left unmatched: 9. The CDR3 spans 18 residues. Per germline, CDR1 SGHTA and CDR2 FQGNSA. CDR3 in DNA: TGTGCCAGCAGCTTTACCACAAGGACTAGCGGGAGGGTCAATGAGCAGTTCTTC. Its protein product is CASSFTTRTSGRVNEQFF.

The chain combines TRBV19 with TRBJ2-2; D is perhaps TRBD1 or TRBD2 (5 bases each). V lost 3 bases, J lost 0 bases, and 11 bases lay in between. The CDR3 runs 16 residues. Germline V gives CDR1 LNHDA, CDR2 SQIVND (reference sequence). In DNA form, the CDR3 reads TGTGCCAGTAGTATCTCCGGGACGGCGAACACCGGGGAGCTGTTTTTT. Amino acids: CASSISGTANTGELFF.

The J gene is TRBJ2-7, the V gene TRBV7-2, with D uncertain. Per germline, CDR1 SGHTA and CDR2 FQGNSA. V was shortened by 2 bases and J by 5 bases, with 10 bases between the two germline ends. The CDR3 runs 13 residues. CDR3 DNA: TGTGCCAGCAGCTTAAAGGGTGTGCACGAGCAGTACTTC. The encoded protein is CASSLKGVHEQYF.

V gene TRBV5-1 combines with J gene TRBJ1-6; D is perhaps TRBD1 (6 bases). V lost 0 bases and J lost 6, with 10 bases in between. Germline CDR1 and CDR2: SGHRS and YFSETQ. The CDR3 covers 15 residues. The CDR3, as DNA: TGCGCCAGCAGCTTGGCCGGGACACCTAATTCACCCCTCCACTTT. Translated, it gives CASSLAGTPNSPLHF.